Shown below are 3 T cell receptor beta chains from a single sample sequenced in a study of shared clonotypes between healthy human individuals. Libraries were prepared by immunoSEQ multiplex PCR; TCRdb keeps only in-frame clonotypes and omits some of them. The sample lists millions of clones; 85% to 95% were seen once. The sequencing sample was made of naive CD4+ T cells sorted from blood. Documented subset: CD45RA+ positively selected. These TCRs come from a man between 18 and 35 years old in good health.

Written as DNA, the CDR3 is TGCAGCGTTTTTGTGTGGGCCAAAAACATTCAGTACTTC. This gives the protein CSVFVWAKNIQYF. The chain employs TRBV29-1 and TRBJ2-4; D is uncertain. The CDR3 covers 13 residues. Trimming removed 5 bases at V and 1 base at J, with 9 bases between. CDR1 SQVTM and CDR2 ANQGSEA come from the germline V gene.

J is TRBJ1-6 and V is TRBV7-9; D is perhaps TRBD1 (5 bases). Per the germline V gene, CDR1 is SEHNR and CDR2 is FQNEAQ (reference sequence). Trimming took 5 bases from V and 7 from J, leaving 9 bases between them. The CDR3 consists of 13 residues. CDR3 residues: CASSRTLNSPLHF. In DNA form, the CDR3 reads TGTGCCAGCAGCCGGACACTAAATTCACCCCTCCACTTT.

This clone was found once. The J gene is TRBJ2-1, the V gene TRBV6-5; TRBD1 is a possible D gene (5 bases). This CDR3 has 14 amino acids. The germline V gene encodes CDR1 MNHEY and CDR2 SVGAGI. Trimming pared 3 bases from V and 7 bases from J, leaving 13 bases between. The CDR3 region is CASSYFQDKNEQFF. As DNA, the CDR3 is TGTGCCAGCAGTTATTTCCAGGACAAAAATGAGCAGTTCTTC.